The 15 T cell receptor beta chains below were found in one sample sequenced in a study of T cell changes during pregnancy in multiple sclerosis. Profiling relied on immunoSEQ multiplex PCR, and the TCRdb table lists in-frame clones only, not all of them. The table records some 70,000 clones, 85% to 95% of them present only once. Sequences were derived from CD8+ T cells from peripheral blood mononuclear cells, sampled in the third trimester of pregnancy. The receptor set was obtained from a female donor in good health, enrolled as a control in a pregnancy study.

The V and J genes are TRBV7-9 and TRBJ1-2, with 9 positions matching TRBD1. Germline V gene data show CDR1 as SEHNR and CDR2 as FQNEAQ (reference sequence). This CDR3 is 19 amino acids long. V dropped 5 bases and J dropped 2; count of bases not matched to a gene: 18. CDR3 sequence reads: CASSPLADQDRGGNYGYTF. CDR3 DNA sequence: TGTGCCAGCAGCCCCCTAGCGGACCAGGACAGGGGAGGAAACTATGGCTACACCTTC.

The rearrangement joins TRBV27 to TRBJ2-2; 12 bases are a match to TRBD1. The CDR3 sequence is 21 residues long. Germline V gene lookup returns CDR1 MNHEY and CDR2 SMNVEV (reference sequence). V was clipped by 6 bases and J by 0 bases; unmatched bases: 17. DNA for the CDR3: TGTGCCAGCAGACATATTCCGGCCGGGACAGGGGGCTTCTCGAACACCGGGGAGCTGTTTTTT. Translating it yields CASRHIPAGTGGFSNTGELFF.

The chain has TRBV27 and TRBJ1-5; D uncertain. The V gene lost 3 bases and the J gene lost 1 base, with 7 bases spanning the gap. In germline, CDR1 is MNHEY, CDR2 SMNVEV (reference sequence). The CDR3 totals 14 residues. DNA for the CDR3: TGTGCCAGCAGTTTTTCGGGGAGCAATCAGCCCCAGCATTTT. It encodes CASSFSGSNQPQHF.

J is TRBJ2-1 and V is TRBV11-2, with TRBD1 identical over 7 bases. Germline CDR1 and CDR2: SGHAT and FQNNGV. Unmatched junction bases numbered 10, after V lost 3 bases and J lost 5 bases. This CDR3 is built from 16 residues. This CDR3 is CASSFPQGQPNNEQFF. For the CDR3, the DNA is TGTGCCAGCAGCTTCCCCCAGGGACAGCCAAACAATGAGCAGTTCTTC.

The V gene is TRBV4-3, the J gene TRBJ2-7; tentatively, D is TRBD1 (5 bases). CDR3 length: 15 amino acids. V lost 0 bases to trimming and J lost 4 bases, with 13 bases between them. Germline V gives CDR1 LGHNA, CDR2 YSLEER. CDR3 region: CASSQDSSPGYEQYF. Written as DNA, the CDR3 is TGCGCCAGCAGCCAAGATTCTTCCCCAGGGTACGAGCAGTACTTC.

Notes on this clone: Relative to the germline gene, one junction end is altered; a read error may explain this. The chain recombines TRBV4-2 with TRBJ2-1; 9 bases are a match to TRBD2. Germline V gives CDR1 LGHNA, CDR2 YNFKEQ. The CDR3 extends over 16 amino acids. CDR3 nucleotide sequence: TGTGCCAGCAGCCAACAAATAGCGGGGGAGTACAATGAGCAGCTCTTC. Translation: CASSQQIAGEYNEQLF.

The chain carries TRBV27 and TRBJ1-4, with 8 bases fitting TRBD1. The CDR3 is 15 amino acids. Losses at the gene ends were 7 bases for V and 8 bases for J; bases not matched to a gene: 12. Germline lookup yields CDR1 MNHEY and CDR2 SMNVEV (reference sequence). The CDR3, as DNA: TGTGCCAGCACCCTCTCTGGACAGGGTGGCGAAAAACTGTTTTTT. This sequence encodes CASTLSGQGGEKLFF.

The chain links TRBV18 to TRBJ1-5, with a weak D call TRBD1 (6 bases). The germline V and J ends were trimmed by 3 bases and 7 bases, with 19 bases remaining between them. Per the germline V gene, CDR1 is KGHSH and CDR2 is LQKENI. CDR3 size: 16 residues. CDR3 coding DNA: TGTGCCAGCTCACCGACCGGGACAACCCAGGGCCAGCCCCAGCATTTT. Translation gives CASSPTGTTQGQPQHF.

The chain is built from TRBV10-2 and TRBJ2-7; 8 nucleotides agree with TRBD1. This CDR3 is built from 14 residues. CDR1 WSHSY and CDR2 SAAADI come from the germline V gene. J gave up 3 bases and V 4 bases, and 5 bases lay outside the gene matches. The CDR3 reads CASSGTGYSYEQYF. For the CDR3, the DNA is TGCGCCAGCAGTGGGACAGGGTACAGCTACGAGCAGTACTTC.

The chain links TRBV4-2 to TRBJ1-1; maybe TRBD1 (5 bases). This CDR3 spans 14 amino acids. V lost 6 bases and J lost 0, with 11 bases in between. CDR1 LGHNA and CDR2 YNFKEQ come from the germline V gene. The CDR3 nucleotides read TGTGCCAGCAGAAGGACAAGACTGAACACTGAAGCTTTCTTT. This codes for CASRRTRLNTEAFF.

DNA for the CDR3: TGTGCCAGCAGCTTGGGGACAGGGCTTGTCACTGAAGCTTTCTTT. Its translation is CASSLGTGLVTEAFF. This rearrangement joins TRBV5-4 to TRBJ1-1, with TRBD1 matching over 8 bases. This CDR3 is built from 15 residues. Germline trimming cut 0 bases from V and 4 bases from J; bases unmatched to any gene: 5. CDR1 is SGHNT, CDR2 YYREEE, per germline (reference sequence).

The CDR3 DNA reads as TGTGCCAGCAGCTTGAGAAGCGATGAAAAACTGTTTTTT. Protein: CASSLRSDEKLFF. The chain employs TRBV13 and TRBJ1-4; D is uncertain. The V end was cut by 3 bases, the J end by 6 bases, with 8 bases between. CDR3 size: 13 residues. Germline V lookup: CDR1 PRHDT, CDR2 FYEKMQ (reference sequence).

V is TRBV6-5 and J is TRBJ1-1; 9 bases are a match to TRBD1. V shed 4 bases and J 5 bases; nucleotides not matched to a gene: 5. Germline loops: CDR1 MNHEY, CDR2 SVGAGI. The CDR3 runs 14 residues. CDR3 amino acids: CASSFGTGSTEAFF. The CDR3 DNA reads as TGTGCCAGCAGTTTTGGGACAGGGAGTACTGAAGCTTTCTTT.

On this clone itself: Other DNA sequences in the same sample also yield this CDR3. The chain joins TRBV5-4 to TRBJ1-1, with D unresolved. V lost 0 bases and J lost 7, with 4 bases in between. Germline V gene data show CDR1 as SGHNT and CDR2 as YYREEE (reference sequence). The CDR3 has 11 residues. The CDR3 spells CASSLGGEAFF. Written as DNA, the CDR3 is TGTGCCAGCAGCTTGGGAGGTGAAGCTTTCTTT.

This rearrangement joins TRBV4-2 to TRBJ2-7, with TRBD2 identical over 14 bases. The CDR3 has 19 amino acids. V shed 1 base, J shed 6 bases, and the junction held 14 bases outside the gene matches. Germline V gives CDR1 LGHNA, CDR2 YNFKEQ. CDR3 in amino acids: CASSQGTGGTSGGHGEQYF. CDR3 nucleotides: TGTGCCAGCAGCCAAGGGACAGGGGGGACTAGCGGGGGACATGGCGAGCAGTACTTC.